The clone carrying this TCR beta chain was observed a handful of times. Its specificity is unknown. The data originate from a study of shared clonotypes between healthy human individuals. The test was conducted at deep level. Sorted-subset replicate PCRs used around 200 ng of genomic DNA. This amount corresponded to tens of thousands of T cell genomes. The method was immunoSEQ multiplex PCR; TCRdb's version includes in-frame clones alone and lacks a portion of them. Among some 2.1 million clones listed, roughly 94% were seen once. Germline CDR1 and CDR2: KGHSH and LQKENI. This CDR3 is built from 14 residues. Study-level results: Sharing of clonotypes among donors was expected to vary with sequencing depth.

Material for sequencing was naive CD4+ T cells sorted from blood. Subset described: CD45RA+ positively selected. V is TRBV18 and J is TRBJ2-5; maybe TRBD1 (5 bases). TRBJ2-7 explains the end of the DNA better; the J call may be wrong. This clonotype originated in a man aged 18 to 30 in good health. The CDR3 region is CASSPPGHPYEQYF. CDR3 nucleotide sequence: TGTGCCAGCTCACCACCGGGGCACCCGTACGAGCAGTACTTC.